This T cell receptor (beta chain) derives from a study of shared clonotypes between healthy human individuals. Study conclusions and caveats: Clonotypes which were not shared had lower generation probabilities than clonotypes that all four donors shared. The represented genetic and exposure-history diversity was limited by the small number of donors.

The ends lost 8 bases at V and 6 bases at J; junction bases unmatched: 13. The CDR3 consists of 14 residues. Germline CDR1 SQVTM, CDR2 ANQGSEA. On this clone itself: Its matching antigen is unknown.

The table came from immunoSEQ multiplex PCR; TCRdb's copy has only in-frame clones and leaves some out. The sample lists some 2,100,000 clones; 85% to 95% were seen once. Naive-designated CD8 cells lacked CD45RO, were positively enriched for CCR7, and omitted terminally differentiated effector memory CD45RA+ cells. The clonotype comes from a man aged 18 to 35 in good health. Some clones in this sample may be carry-over from other donors' samples. The chain recombines TRBV29-1 with TRBJ2-7; 10 bases are shared with TRBD2. The sequenced sample was naive CD8+ T cells from PBMCs. CDR3: CSIISGRSPPEQYF. The DNA for the CDR3 is TGCAGCATTATTAGCGGGAGGAGCCCCCCCGAGCAGTACTTC.